These T cell receptor beta chains were read from a single sample in a study of T cell changes during pregnancy in multiple sclerosis. Libraries were prepared by immunoSEQ multiplex PCR; TCRdb keeps only in-frame clonotypes and omits some of them. Of around 120,000 clones in the sample, approximately 89% were seen once. The sequenced sample was peripheral blood, obtained after pregnancy. The receptors here all came from a female donor with multiple sclerosis, enrolled in a pregnancy study. Both conserved end residues are part of each CDR3.

V	length	CDR3
TRBV19	14	CASRQTGVNTEAFF
TRBV9	14	CASSGRQAEEKLFF
TRBV10-3	14	CAISGTGANSPLHF
TRBV13	15	CASSLAPWGTREAFF
TRBV7-8	14	CASTPTVAGTEAFF
TRBV4-1	14	CASSQLEGNEKLFF
TRBV30	12	CAWGPLEGEQFF
TRBV19	14	CASSDRQGDTEAFF
TRBV19	15	CASRTRDRERTEAFF
TRBV21-1	15	CASSKEGVSYNEQFF
TRBV5-1	14	CASSLGQGEETQYF
TRBV18	13	CASSPPGGLEQYF
TRBV13	15	CASSLRDRYNSPLHF
TRBV28	13	CASRNSGTGEVFF
TRBV5-1	16	CASSLAFGSGANVLTF
TRBV27	17	CASSLISGDRGPSPLHF
TRBV19	17	CASSLILGQGANYGYTF
TRBV5-1	14	CASSFLEGNTEAFF
TRBV5-1	15	CASSLVRAGANVLTF
TRBV7-7	14	CASSPSGGSNTQYF
TRBV14	14	CASSLWGGENEQFF
TRBV21-1	15	CASSRQVYSNQPQHF